A single sample is the source of the 20 T cell receptor beta chains below, sequenced in a study of tumor-infiltrating lymphocytes in primary liver carcinoma (dated by TCRdb to the late 2010s). RNA from unsorted whole blood was extracted with TRIzol reagent, and germline DNA was obtained with the DNeasy Blood & Tissue kit. The listed sequencing device is Illumina HiSeq 2500. Using a constant-region primer and ProtoScript II reverse transcriptase, TCRbeta-specific cDNA was reverse-transcribed from roughly 500 ng total RNA. Construction of the TCRbeta libraries relied on three nested rounds of multiplex PCR, following a slightly modified ARM-PCR procedure. Each of the first two PCR rounds ran for around 11 cycles and used multiplex TRBV1-TRBV30 forward primers together with a Cbeta reverse primer. TCRdb's own reprocessing of the public reads used fastp at Q25 and MiXCR and kept productive beta chains. Every CDR3 protein is listed once, alongside the most common genes and DNA of its rows. Recorded for this sample are fewer than 400,000 distinct CDR3 sequences; approximately 58% of them occurred a single time. Together, the top ten hold over 15% of the sample.

The sequenced sample consisted of peripheral blood. The receptors here all came from a woman in her 30s with primary liver carcinoma and hepatitis B virus infection.

J is TRBJ1-2 and V is TRBV7-8; no clear D. CDR3 size: 12 residues. The germline V gene has CDR1 SGHVS and CDR2 FQNEAQ. The V end was cut by 4 bases, the J end by 4 bases, with 7 bases between. The CDR3 DNA reads TGTGCCAGCAGCTCGTTAAGCTATGGCTACACCTTC. Residues: CASSSLSYGYTF.

The CDR3 region has the DNA TGTGCCAGCAGCCCACTAGCGGGAGGAGGTCCCTCCGTGCAGTACTTC. Its protein is CASSPLAGGGPSVQYF. The V call is TRBV5-6, the J call TRBJ2-7; 12 bases are a match to TRBD2. Germline V gene data show CDR1 as SGHDT and CDR2 as YYEEEE. V was clipped by 4 bases and J by 9 bases; unmatched bases: 14. The CDR3 runs 16 residues.

The table lists this clonotype with a few counts. The V gene is TRBV5-5, the J gene TRBJ2-7, with D uncertain. Deletions cut 2 bases from V and 2 bases from J, with 5 bases between. This CDR3 has 12 amino acids. CDR1 is SGHKS, CDR2 YYEKEE, per germline (reference sequence). The DNA of the CDR3 is TGTGCCAGCAGCTTTGCGACCTACGAGCAGTACTTC. Translation gives CASSFATYEQYF. Based on the CDR3 plus reference TRBV5-5 and TRBJ2-7, the full variable domain is DAGVTQSPTHLIKTRGQQVTLRCSPISGHKSVSWYQQVLGQGPQFIFQYYEKEERGRGNFPDRFSARQFPNYSSELNVNALLLGDSALYLCASSFATYEQYFGPGTRLTVT.

This clonotype came up a few times. The V and J genes are TRBV6-1 and TRBJ1-4; D ambiguous. Germline V gene data show CDR1 as MNHNS and CDR2 as SASEGT. This CDR3 has 15 amino acids. V was clipped by 5 bases and J by 5 bases, with 15 bases between them. The CDR3 loop is CASSSTIVSNEKLFF. The CDR3 DNA sequence: TGTGCCAGCAGTTCCACAATAGTTTCGAATGAAAAACTGTTTTTT.

This clonotype was detected a few times. This chain uses TRBV28 with TRBJ1-5; the D gene is possibly TRBD1 (5 bases). Germline V gene data show CDR1 as MDHEN and CDR2 as SYDVKM. V was pared by 4 bases and J by 5 bases, with 15 bases between. This CDR3 has 15 amino acids. CDR3 loop: CASSWAGPIYQPQHF. The CDR3 nucleotides are TGTGCCAGCAGTTGGGCAGGGCCAATTTATCAGCCCCAGCATTTT.

Turning to this clonotype: Given a much more abundant clone one base away, this may be a read error. V usage is TRBV12-3 or TRBV12-4 and J usage is TRBJ2-7; 8 positions match TRBD1. This CDR3 spans 12 amino acids. The CDR3 DNA is TGTGCCAGGAGTTTTCCAGGGGGCATGCAGTACTTC. The encoded protein is CARSFPGGMQYF.

The chain joins TRBV4-1 to TRBJ2-7; 12 bases are a match to TRBD2. Trimming at V came to 0 bases and at J to 3 bases, leaving 6 bases not matched to a gene. CDR3 length equals 17 residues. Germline V gene data show CDR1 as MGHRA and CDR2 as YSYEKL. The CDR3: CASSQERQTSGSYEQYF. CDR3 DNA: TGCGCCAGCAGCCAAGAAAGACAGACTAGCGGGAGCTACGAGCAGTACTTC.

This chain uses TRBV6-2 or TRBV6-3 with TRBJ2-7, with a weak D call TRBD2 (5 bases). The CDR3 has 13 residues. Germline CDR1 is MNHEY and CDR2 is SVGEGT. V was trimmed by 7 bases and J by 7 bases, leaving 17 bases between them. CDR3 amino acids: CASTRASSGEQYF. The CDR3 region has the DNA TGTGCCAGCACTCGCGCGTCATCGGGAGAGCAGTACTTC.

About this clonotype: Compared with germline, one end of the junction differs, possibly owing to a read error. The chain uses TRBV29-1 and TRBJ2-1; D could derive from TRBD1 or TRBD2 (6 bases each). The CDR3 has 14 residues. In germline, CDR1 is SQVTM, CDR2 ANQGSEA. CDR3 region: CSAGGGGLYNGHYF. Here the CDR3 DNA reads TGCAGCGCCGGGGGTGGGGGGCTATACAATGGGCACTACTTC.

This clonotype occurred many times. The CDR3 DNA reads TGTGCCAGCAGCTCCCCCGGGGAGCTGTTTTTT. Its protein product is CASSSPGELFF. The chain employs TRBV6-5 and TRBJ2-2; no reliable D call. Germline lookup yields CDR1 MNHEY and CDR2 SVGAGI. The CDR3 runs to 11 residues. V was trimmed by 6 bases and J by 6 bases, leaving 5 bases between them.

This clonotype was picked up one time. J is TRBJ2-7 and V is TRBV19; tentative D call: TRBD1 (5 bases). V gave up 4 bases and J gave up 2 bases, with 15 bases separating them. This CDR3 spans 15 amino acids. CDR1 LNHDA and CDR2 SQIVND come from the germline V gene (reference sequence). CDR3 region: CASSKDPGQPYEQYF. Here the CDR3 DNA reads TGTGCCAGTAGTAAAGATCCCGGACAACCCTACGAGCAGTACTTC.

This clonotype was counted only a few times. The chain carries TRBV28 and TRBJ1-2; D is unclear. CDR3 size: 12 residues. V was clipped by 2 bases and J by 6 bases, with 7 bases between them. Germline V gene lookup returns CDR1 MDHEN and CDR2 SYDVKM. Here the CDR3 DNA reads TGTGCCAGCAGTTTAGCGGAGAATGGCTACACCTTC. This gives the protein CASSLAENGYTF.

Points on this clonotype: This CDR3 fails to terminate in the conserved phenylalanine or tryptophan, so it likely reflects a read error. The V and J genes are TRBV11-3 and TRBJ2-1, with unresolved D. V was pared by 3 bases and J by 4 bases, with 10 bases between. The length of the CDR3 is 14 residues. Germline V gives CDR1 SGHNT, CDR2 YENEEA. The CDR3 protein is CASSFRVGYNEQFI. CDR3 coding DNA: TGTGCCAGCAGCTTTAGAGTAGGTTACAATGAGCAGTTCATC.

To note about this clonotype: The germline gene is not matched at one end of the junction; a read error may be the cause. The rearrangement uses TRBV9 and TRBJ2-5; D uncertain. Germline CDR1 reads SGDLS; CDR2 reads YYNGEE. The CDR3 contains 14 residues. This chain's CDR3 is CVSSLRPGQETQYF. The CDR3 DNA sequence: TGTGTCAGCAGCCTCCGACCTGGACAAGAGACCCAGTACTTC.

On this clonotype: Germline and junction disagree at one end, which may indicate a read error. V and J are TRBV4-2 and TRBJ2-7, with 8 positions matching TRBD2. CDR1 is LGHNA and CDR2 is YNFKEQ in the germline V gene. CDR3 length equals 17 residues. CDR3 sequence reads: CASSQYDYSGAAYEHYF. The CDR3 DNA reads as TGTGCCAGTAGCCAATATGACTATAGCGGGGCCGCCTACGAGCACTACTTC.

The sample holds many counts of this clonotype. The chain couples TRBV29-1 to TRBJ2-5; D could derive from TRBD1 or TRBD2 (5 bases each). Germline V gene data show CDR1 as SQVTM and CDR2 as ANQGSEA. V was clipped by 2 bases and J by 5 bases, with 15 bases between them. This CDR3 spans 14 amino acids. CDR3 loop: CSVERQGRGETQYF. The DNA of the CDR3 is TGCAGCGTTGAACGGCAGGGTCGAGGGGAGACCCAGTACTTC.

On this clonotype: The junction shows a germline mismatch at one end, possibly a read error. The chain is built from TRBV11-2 and TRBJ2-5; weak D call: TRBD1 (5 bases). CDR1 SGHAT and CDR2 FQNNGV come from the germline V gene. The CDR3 is 15 amino acids. The CDR3 sequence is CASSATGASRETHYF. Here the CDR3 DNA reads TGTGCCAGCAGCGCAACAGGTGCTAGTCGAGAGACCCACTACTTC.

Details on this clonotype: A read error may explain this, as a much larger clone is one base away. The rearrangement uses TRBV6-5 and TRBJ2-7; 12 nucleotides agree with TRBD1. The germline V gene has CDR1 MNHEY and CDR2 SVGAGI. The CDR3 runs 12 residues. The CDR3 bases are TGTACCAGCAGTTCGGGACAGGGGGCAGTAAACTTC. It encodes CTSSSGQGAVNF.

Worth noting for this clonotype: At one boundary the junction diverges from the germline segment, which might be a read error. The rearrangement links TRBV4-3 to TRBJ1-5; no reliable D call. Germline V gene lookup returns CDR1 LGHNA and CDR2 YSLEER. The CDR3 contains 15 residues. CDR3 sequence: CASNQDRDSNQPQHF. DNA for the CDR3: TGCGCCAGCAACCAAGATCGAGATAGCAATCAGCCCCAGCATTTT.

This chain's CDR3 is CASSLFVNEQFF. As DNA, the CDR3 is TGTGCCAGCTCCCTCTTTGTGAATGAGCAGTTCTTC. The chain carries TRBV18 and TRBJ2-1, with D unclear. The V and J ends lost 6 bases and 7 bases respectively, with 10 bases between them. The CDR3 is 12 amino acids. Looked up from germline, CDR1 is KGHSH and CDR2 is LQKENI.